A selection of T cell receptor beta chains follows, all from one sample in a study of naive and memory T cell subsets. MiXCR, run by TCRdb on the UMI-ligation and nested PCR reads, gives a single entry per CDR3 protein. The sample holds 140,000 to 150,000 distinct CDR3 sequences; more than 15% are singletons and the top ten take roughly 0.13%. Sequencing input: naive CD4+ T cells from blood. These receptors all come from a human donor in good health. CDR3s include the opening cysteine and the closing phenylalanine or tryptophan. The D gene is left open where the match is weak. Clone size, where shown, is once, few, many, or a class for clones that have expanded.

CDR3: CTSRNRQGQSSYEQYF; DNA: TGTACCAGCAGGAATCGACAGGGGCAGAGCTCCTACGAGCAGTACTTC; size: once; J: TRBJ2-7; D: TRBD1; V: TRBV6-2/TRBV6-3
CDR3: CASTVSVGGQETQYF; DNA: TGTGCCAGCACGGTATCGGTAGGGGGCCAAGAGACCCAGTACTTC; size: few; J: TRBJ2-5; D: -; V: TRBV6-1
CDR3: CASSLEAGTAREGYTF; DNA: TGTGCCAGCAGCTTAGAGGCGGGGACAGCTAGGGAGGGCTACACCTTC; size: -; J: TRBJ1-2; D: TRBD1; V: TRBV7-9
CDR3: CASSLSADEQYF; DNA: TGTGCCAGCAGCTTAAGTGCGGACGAGCAGTACTTC; size: -; J: TRBJ2-7; D: -; V: TRBV11-1
CDR3: CASSYRHSPPVIYEQYF; DNA: TGTGCCAGCAGTTATCGTCACAGCCCCCCTGTTATCTACGAGCAGTACTTC; size: -; J: TRBJ2-7; D: -; V: TRBV6-2/TRBV6-3
CDR3: CASRQGPSGVIDTQYF; DNA: TGTGCCAGCAGGCAAGGCCCGTCAGGTGTTATAGATACGCAGTATTTT; size: -; J: TRBJ2-3; D: -; V: TRBV5-4
CDR3: CSVAPGTGGPQETQYF; DNA: TGCAGTGTTGCGCCTGGGACGGGAGGACCCCAAGAGACCCAGTACTTC; size: -; J: TRBJ2-5; D: TRBD2; V: TRBV20-1
CDR3: CASSYQSSYEQYF; DNA: TGTGCCAGTTCTTACCAGAGCTCCTACGAGCAGTACTTC; size: few; J: TRBJ2-7; D: -; V: TRBV6-5
CDR3: CASSLNWGITDTQYF; DNA: TGTGCCAGCAGCTTGAACTGGGGTATCACAGATACGCAGTATTTT; size: -; J: TRBJ2-3; D: -; V: TRBV5-7
CDR3: CASRTPSWGAATNEKLFF; DNA: TGTGCCAGCAGAACCCCCTCATGGGGGGCTGCAACTAATGAAAAACTGTTTTTT; size: -; J: TRBJ1-4; D: -; V: TRBV28
CDR3: CASTRDTSSGANVLTF; DNA: TGCGCCAGCACAAGGGACACTAGCTCTGGGGCCAACGTCCTGACTTTC; size: few; J: TRBJ2-6; D: -; V: TRBV5-1
CDR3: CASSLRSGRNNEQFF; DNA: TGTGCCAGCAGCTTAAGGAGCGGGAGAAACAATGAGCAGTTCTTC; size: few; J: TRBJ2-1; D: TRBD2; V: TRBV7-2
CDR3: CASSEAFGRTYNEQFF; DNA: TGTGCCAGCAGTGAAGCTTTCGGGAGGACCTACAATGAGCAGTTCTTC; size: -; J: TRBJ2-1; D: TRBD2; V: TRBV2
CDR3: CATSDLGTGYNEQFF; DNA: TGTGCCACCAGTGATCTCGGGACCGGTTACAATGAGCAGTTCTTC; size: -; J: TRBJ2-1; D: -; V: TRBV24-1
CDR3: CSAREDSSTDTQYF; DNA: TGCAGTGCTAGGGAGGACAGTAGCACAGATACGCAGTATTTT; size: -; J: TRBJ2-3; D: -; V: TRBV20-1
CDR3: CASSRERGEQYF; DNA: TGTGCCAGCTCAAGGGAGAGAGGGGAGCAGTACTTC; size: few; J: TRBJ2-7; D: -; V: TRBV18